The 21 T cell receptor beta chains below all came from one sample that was sequenced in a study of blood T cell repertoires in COVID-19. Clones were sequenced by immunoSEQ multiplex PCR, and TCRdb holds only the in-frame ones, with some missing. The profile shows 25,000 or so clones, around 90% of them singletons. The sample taken for sequencing was peripheral blood. The source of these receptors is a man aged 65-85 years with acute or convalescent COVID-19.

The chain is built from TRBV6-4 and TRBJ2-1; weak D call: TRBD1 (5 bases). Trimming stripped 2 bases from V and 9 bases from J, with 14 bases between. The CDR3 length is 14 residues. Germline V gene data show CDR1 as MRHNA and CDR2 as SNTAGT. CDR3 nucleotide sequence: TGTGCCAGCAGTGACGAATGGGGCGGCGGTGAGCAGTTCTTC. It translates to CASSDEWGGGEQFF.

The V call is TRBV5-1, the J call TRBJ2-5; 7 bases line up with TRBD1. V lost 0 bases and J lost 5; bases outside the gene matches: 22. In germline, CDR1 is SGHRS, CDR2 YFSETQ. This CDR3 comprises 20 residues. The CDR3 bases are TGCGCCAGCAGCTTGGAGGAGACAGGGAGTAGGGGTATTGGTATGGAGACCCAGTACTTC. It is translated as CASSLEETGSRGIGMETQYF.

V usage is TRBV28 and J usage is TRBJ1-1; no clear D gene. Germline assignment: CDR1 MDHEN and CDR2 SYDVKM. V shed 3 bases and J shed 5 bases, with 13 bases lying between them. This CDR3 is 14 amino acids long. In DNA form, the CDR3 reads TGTGCCAGCAGTTTCTCAATAGCAGTGACTGAAGCTTTCTTT. Protein sequence: CASSFSIAVTEAFF. Combining the CDR3 with reference TRBV28 and TRBJ1-1 gives the whole variable domain DVKVTQSSRYLVKRTGEKVFLECVQDMDHENMFWYRQDPGLGLRLIYFSYDVKMKEKGDIPEGYSVSREKKERFSLILESASTNQTSMYLCASSFSIAVTEAFFGQGTRLTVV.

By frequency in the sample, this clone is large (0.1 to 1%). This rearrangement joins TRBV12-5 to TRBJ2-2; 13 positions match TRBD2. Germline CDR1 reads LGHNT; CDR2 reads FRNRAP. Trimming removed 6 bases from V and 5 bases from J; junction bases left unmatched: 6. The CDR3 contains 16 residues. The CDR3 coding sequence is TGTGCTAGTGGAAGGACTAGCGGGAGCGGGACCGGGGAGCTGTTTTTT. It yields the protein CASGRTSGSGTGELFF.

V is TRBV19 and J is TRBJ2-1, with TRBD1 identical over 7 bases. Germline loops: CDR1 LNHDA, CDR2 SQIVND (reference sequence). This CDR3 comprises 14 residues. V gave up 6 bases and J gave up 1 base; unmatched junction bases: 3. The CDR3: CASRPGQSYNEQFF. CDR3 DNA sequence: TGTGCCAGTAGGCCGGGACAGTCCTACAATGAGCAGTTCTTC.

This chain links TRBV28 with TRBJ2-3, with 9 positions matching TRBD2. CDR3 length equals 14 residues. Unmatched junction bases numbered 6, after V lost 3 bases and J lost 8 bases. The V gene's germline CDR1 is MDHEN and CDR2 SYDVKM. As DNA, the CDR3 is TGTGCCAGCAGTTTCGGGGCGGGAGGGCGTACGCAGTATTTT. Translating it yields CASSFGAGGRTQYF.

V gene TRBV6-5 combines with J gene TRBJ2-1, with D maybe TRBD2 (5 bases). The CDR3 contains 12 residues. Germline CDR1 and CDR2: MNHEY and SVGAGI. The V gene lost 7 bases and the J gene lost 8 bases, with 12 bases spanning the gap. CDR3 nucleotides: TGTGCCAGCACCCGGGGTGGGGATGAGCAGTTCTTC. Amino acid sequence: CASTRGGDEQFF.

This rearrangement joins TRBV5-4 to TRBJ2-3, with D perhaps TRBD1 (5 bases). Trimming pared 1 base from V and 6 bases from J, leaving 15 bases between. CDR3 length equals 15 residues. The germline V gene has CDR1 SGHNT and CDR2 YYREEE (reference sequence). The CDR3 DNA reads as TGTGCCAGCAGCTTGAGTGGGGCGTCAGGGGATACGCAGTATTTT. This gives the protein CASSLSGASGDTQYF.

The chain recombines TRBV2 with TRBJ2-2; the match to TRBD2 covers 8 bases. From germline, CDR1 is SNHLY and CDR2 FYNNEI. V lost 6 bases to trimming and J lost 3 bases; unmatched junction nucleotides: 6. CDR3 length: 15 amino acids. The CDR3 loop is CASRGPGGYTGELFF. CDR3 coding DNA: TGTGCCAGCAGGGGACCGGGGGGGTACACCGGGGAGCTGTTTTTT.

The J gene is TRBJ1-2, the V gene TRBV7-3; 7 nucleotides match TRBD1. Germline V lookup: CDR1 SGHTA, CDR2 FQGTGA. The ends lost 1 base at V and 1 base at J; junction bases unmatched: 3. The CDR3 length is 15 residues. CDR3 coding DNA: TGTGCCAGCAGCTTAAACCCAGGGGGTAACTATGGCTACACCTTC. Its protein is CASSLNPGGNYGYTF.

The V and J genes are TRBV7-2 and TRBJ2-1, with 14 bases aligning to TRBD2. The V gene's germline CDR1 is SGHTA and CDR2 FQGNSA. The CDR3 runs to 17 residues. V dropped 2 bases and J dropped 9; count of bases not matched to a gene: 9. CDR3 nucleotide sequence: TGTGCCAGCAGCTTAAGTGGGACTAGCGGGGGACAGGCTGAGCAGTTCTTC. Encoded protein: CASSLSGTSGGQAEQFF.

The chain uses TRBV6-5 and TRBJ2-7, with TRBD1 matching 7 bases. Trimming at V came to 8 bases and at J to 2 bases, leaving 6 bases not matched to a gene. The V gene's germline CDR1 is MNHEY and CDR2 SVGAGI. This CDR3 has 13 residues. The CDR3 region is CASSRDSTYEQYF. The CDR3 coding sequence is TGTGCCAGCTCCCGGGACAGCACCTACGAGCAGTACTTC.

The chain employs TRBV5-5 and TRBJ2-3; TRBD2 agrees at 10 bases. With V trimmed by 0 bases and J by 6 bases, 4 bases remained unmatched. The CDR3 totals 15 residues. Looked up from germline, CDR1 is SGHKS and CDR2 is YYEKEE (reference sequence). The CDR3 DNA reads as TGTGCCAGCAGCTTGGGAGCGGGAGGGCCGGATACGCAGTATTTT. Translation: CASSLGAGGPDTQYF.

This chain links TRBV11-2 with TRBJ2-1, with D unresolved. This CDR3 is 14 amino acids long. V was trimmed by 4 bases and J by 9 bases, leaving 16 bases between them. Germline V lookup: CDR1 SGHAT, CDR2 FQNNGV. Written as DNA, the CDR3 is TGTGCCAGCAGCTCCCTCCGAGGTCATATTGAGCAGTTCTTC. Amino acids: CASSSLRGHIEQFF.

This clone has a single count. The chain links TRBV6-4 to TRBJ2-3; the match to TRBD1 covers 10 bases. The CDR3 has 15 residues. Trimming at V came to 3 bases and at J to 6 bases, leaving 6 bases not matched to a gene. Germline V gene data show CDR1 as MRHNA and CDR2 as SNTAGT. The DNA of the CDR3 is TGTGCCAGCAGTGAGACAGGGGGCGCAACGGATACGCAGTATTTT. Translation gives CASSETGGATDTQYF.

V usage is TRBV7-9 and J usage is TRBJ1-1; 7 nucleotides match TRBD1. Germline CDR1 reads SEHNR; CDR2 reads FQNEAQ (reference sequence). Losses at the gene ends were 2 bases for V and 6 bases for J; bases not matched to a gene: 12. CDR3 length: 16 residues. The CDR3 DNA follows: TGTGCCAGCAGCTTAATTTTCGGGCAGGGGGTAGCTGAAGCTTTCTTT. The encoded protein is CASSLIFGQGVAEAFF. The whole variable domain, remainder taken from reference TRBV7-9 and TRBJ1-1, is DTGVSQNPRHKITKRGQNVTFRCDPISEHNRLYWYRQTLGQGPEFLTYFQNEAQLEKSRLLSDRFSAERPKGSFSTLEIQRTEQGDSAMYLCASSLIFGQGVAEAFFGQGTRLTVV.

This clone rates as medium-sized. V gene TRBV5-1 combines with J gene TRBJ2-2; 7 bases are a match to TRBD2. The CDR3 has 19 residues. Germline CDR1 reads SGHRS; CDR2 reads YFSETQ. The ends lost 5 bases at V and 0 bases at J; junction bases unmatched: 16. The CDR3 protein is CASRHSGRPSGPNTGELFF. Here the CDR3 DNA reads TGCGCCAGCAGACACAGTGGGCGCCCTAGCGGACCGAACACCGGGGAGCTGTTTTTT.

J is TRBJ1-4 and V is TRBV6-5, with 7 bases fitting TRBD1. The CDR3 length is 14 residues. The trim removed 8 bases at V and 1 base at J, leaving 4 bases unmatched. CDR1 is MNHEY and CDR2 is SVGAGI in the germline V gene. CDR3 in DNA: TGTGCCAGCGCCACAGGGGAAACTAATGAAAAACTGTTTTTT. Encoded protein: CASATGETNEKLFF.

V and J are TRBV5-6 and TRBJ2-7, with TRBD1 as a possible D gene (6 bases). The V gene lost 4 bases and the J gene lost 7 bases, with 9 bases spanning the gap. CDR3 length: 11 amino acids. The V gene's germline CDR1 is SGHDT and CDR2 YYEEEE. For the CDR3, the DNA is TGTGCCAGCAGCATTCAGGGGGAGCAGTACTTC. This codes for CASSIQGEQYF.

This clone appeared once. V and J are TRBV12-5 and TRBJ1-6; D uncertain. Germline lookup yields CDR1 LGHNT and CDR2 FRNRAP. Trimming took 7 bases from V and 4 from J, leaving 11 bases between them. The CDR3 length is 14 residues. In DNA form, the CDR3 reads TGTGCTAGTGCCGCGGACTCGTATAATTCACCCCTCCACTTT. Translating it yields CASAADSYNSPLHF. The variable domain in full, with the rest retrieved from reference TRBV12-5 and TRBJ1-6, is DARVTQTPRHKVTEMGQEVTMRCQPILGHNTVFWYRQTMMQGLELLAYFRNRAPLDDSGMPKDRFSAEMPDATLATLKIQPSEPRDSAVYFCASAADSYNSPLHFGNGTRLTVT.

V usage is TRBV28 and J usage is TRBJ1-6; D is ambiguous. CDR3 length: 12 amino acids. Germline lookup yields CDR1 MDHEN and CDR2 SYDVKM. Trimming took 5 bases from V and 14 from J, leaving 13 bases between them. CDR3 amino acids: CASSVDPGSLHF. CDR3 nucleotide sequence: TGTGCCAGCAGTGTAGACCCGGGGTCCCTCCACTTT. Variable domain in full (rest from reference TRBV28 and TRBJ1-6): DVKVTQSSRYLVKRTGEKVFLECVQDMDHENMFWYRQDPGLGLRLIYFSYDVKMKEKGDIPEGYSVSREKKERFSLILESASTNQTSMYLCASSVDPGSLHFGNGTRLTVT.